Listed here are 31 T cell receptor beta chains from one sample, sequenced in a study of breast tumors, draining lymph nodes, adjacent tissues. TCRdb passed the multiplex PCR reads through MiXCR, listing each CDR3 protein once. The sample shows approximately 37,000 distinct CDR3 sequences, around a third of them seen only once. The sample comprised breast tumor tissue. Source of these receptors: a female donor with breast cancer. Some clones in this sample may be carry-over from other donors' samples.

There are a few counts of this clonotype. The V and J genes are TRBV27 and TRBJ2-2; 10 nucleotides align to TRBD2. After removal of 4 bases from V and 4 bases from J, the junction contained 6 bases not matched to a gene. This CDR3 region has 16 residues. The germline CDR1 and CDR2 sequences are MNHEY and SMNVEV (reference sequence). The CDR3 sequence is CASSSTAGGLTGELFF. CDR3 nucleotide sequence: TGTGCCAGCAGTTCCACAGCGGGAGGGCTCACCGGGGAGCTGTTTTTT.

V and J are TRBV19 and TRBJ1-5; tentative D call: TRBD1 (5 bases). V was pared by 3 bases and J by 5 bases, with 5 bases between. Germline V CDR1 and CDR2: LNHDA, SQIVND (reference sequence). This CDR3 has 12 residues. In DNA form, the CDR3 reads TGTGCCAGTAGTATGGGGCATCAGCCCCAGCATTTT. Its translation is CASSMGHQPQHF. The full variable domain, in which reference TRBV19 and TRBJ1-5 provide the parts outside the CDR3, is DGGITQSPKYLFRKEGQNVTLSCEQNLNHDAMYWYRQDPGQGLRLIYYSQIVNDFQKGDIAEGYSVSREKKESFPLTVTSAQKNPTAFYLCASSMGHQPQHFGDGTRLSIL.

This clonotype has ten or more counts. V is TRBV5-1 and J is TRBJ1-2; TRBD1 is a possible D gene (5 bases). This CDR3 contains 15 residues. Germline CDR1 and CDR2: SGHRS and YFSETQ. V was trimmed by 4 bases and J by 2 bases, leaving 15 bases between them. The CDR3 bases are TGCGCCAGCAGCAGAGAAGGGACGTCCAACTATGGCTACACCTTC. This gives the protein CASSREGTSNYGYTF.

This chain uses TRBV13 with TRBJ2-7; 8 positions agree with TRBD1. With V trimmed by 5 bases and J by 4 bases, 7 bases remained unmatched. The CDR3 totals 14 residues. Germline V gene lookup returns CDR1 PRHDT and CDR2 FYEKMQ (reference sequence). The chain's CDR3 is CASSRRQGIYEQYF. CDR3 sequence (DNA): TGTGCCAGCAGCCGTAGACAGGGGATATACGAGCAGTACTTC.

In this sample, this clonotype turned up once. The chain uses TRBV15 and TRBJ2-7; D uncertain. V was shortened by 0 bases and J by 3 bases, with 6 bases between the two germline ends. CDR1 is LNHNV and CDR2 is YYDKDF in the germline V gene (reference sequence). CDR3 length: 13 amino acids. In DNA, the CDR3 is TGTGCCACCAGCAGAGATCTCGGCTACGAGCAGTACTTC. It specifies CATSRDLGYEQYF.

This clonotype was counted between two and nine times. This chain uses TRBV5-1 with TRBJ2-5; 8 bases are shared with TRBD2. Trimming cost V 0 bases and J 5 bases; bases outside gene matches: 12. The germline V gene has CDR1 SGHRS and CDR2 YFSETQ. The CDR3 contains 17 residues. The CDR3: CASSLAGGGGPLETQYF. The CDR3 region has the DNA TGCGCCAGCAGCTTGGCCGGGGGGGGAGGGCCGTTGGAGACCCAGTACTTC.

This clonotype has just one count. A much larger clone differs from this one at a single base, so this may be a read error. The chain couples TRBV5-1 to TRBJ2-1; 9 bases align to TRBD2. Germline assignment: CDR1 SGHRS and CDR2 YFSETQ. Trimming cost V 3 bases and J 5 bases; bases outside gene matches: 9. This CDR3 has 16 residues. The CDR3 loop is CASSSVAGEGDNEQFF. The CDR3 nucleotides read TGCGCCAGCAGCTCGGTAGCGGGAGAGGGGGACAATGAGCAGTTCTTC.

This clonotype occurred many times. J is TRBJ2-7 and V is TRBV28; 11 bases fit TRBD1. V dropped 6 bases and J dropped 2; count of bases not matched to a gene: 9. CDR1 and CDR2 (germline): MDHEN, SYDVKM. The CDR3 contains 16 residues. The CDR3 bases are TGTGCCAGCAGCTCACAGGGGACAGGGGGTACCTACGAGCAGTACTTC. This encodes CASSSQGTGGTYEQYF.

This clonotype ranks as medium-sized. The chain has TRBV19 and TRBJ1-2; TRBD1 might be the D (6 bases). CDR3 length: 14 amino acids. Germline V gives CDR1 LNHDA, CDR2 SQIVND (reference sequence). With 7 bases removed from V and 4 bases from J, the gap between germline ends came to 16 bases. Here the CDR3 reads CASISGAGGYGYTF. The CDR3 nucleotides read TGTGCCAGTATCTCAGGGGCTGGTGGCTATGGCTACACCTTC.

This clonotype was observed many times. The J gene is TRBJ2-5, the V gene TRBV7-2, with TRBD1 identical over 9 bases. CDR3 length equals 14 residues. The germline V gene has CDR1 SGHTA and CDR2 FQGNSA. Trimming removed 6 bases from V and 4 bases from J; junction bases left unmatched: 6. The DNA of the CDR3 is TGTGCCAGCAGTAGGGACAGGGCGGCAGAGACCCAGTACTTC. Translated: CASSRDRAAETQYF.

This clonotype was picked up many times. The chain combines TRBV5-6 with TRBJ2-2; D gene uncertain. Trimming removed 0 bases at V and 10 bases at J, with 10 bases between. The germline V gene has CDR1 SGHDT and CDR2 YYEEEE. The CDR3 has 13 amino acids. Here the CDR3 reads CASSLVSSMELFF. The CDR3 DNA follows: TGTGCCAGCAGCTTGGTGTCTTCCATGGAGCTGTTTTTT.

The chain uses TRBV28 and TRBJ2-7; 11 nucleotides agree with TRBD2. V gave up 6 bases and J gave up 5 bases; unmatched junction bases: 12. The CDR3 covers 16 residues. The germline V gene encodes CDR1 MDHEN and CDR2 SYDVKM. DNA of the CDR3: TGTGCCAGCAGCCCTGGCCGGTTAGCGGGAGGGGACGAGCAGTACTTC. The encoded protein is CASSPGRLAGGDEQYF.

This clonotype was observed a few times. This sequence joins TRBV19 and TRBJ2-2, with 12 nucleotides matching TRBD2. Trimming at V came to 6 bases and at J to 3 bases, leaving 5 bases not matched to a gene. Germline V gene lookup returns CDR1 LNHDA and CDR2 SQIVND (reference sequence). This CDR3 has 16 amino acids. CDR3 protein: CASRWLAGGDTGELFF. Here the CDR3 DNA reads TGTGCCAGTAGGTGGCTAGCGGGAGGGGACACCGGGGAGCTGTTTTTT.

Worth noting for this clonotype: A much more abundant neighbour one base away suggests this may be a read error. The J gene is TRBJ2-5, the V gene TRBV7-9; TRBD2 matches 8 bases. CDR3 size: 16 residues. Germline CDR1 and CDR2: SEHNR and FQNEAQ (reference sequence). V was pared by 4 bases and J by 4 bases, with 11 bases of the junction left unmatched. CDR3 region: CASSSGASRGGETQYF. The CDR3 DNA sequence: TGTGCCAGCAGCTCAGGAGCCTCCCGGGGGGGAGAGACCCAGTACTTC. The full variable domain, in which reference TRBV7-9 and TRBJ2-5 provide the parts outside the CDR3, is DTGVSQNPRHKITKRGQNVTFRCDPISEHNRLYWYRQTLGQGPEFLTYFQNEAQLEKSRLLSDRFSAERPKGSFSTLEIQRTEQGDSAMYLCASSSGASRGGETQYFGPGTRLLVL.

In this sample, this clonotype turned up once. Being one base from a much bigger clone, this may be a read error. This sequence joins TRBV20-1 and TRBJ2-5; 7 nucleotides match TRBD2. The CDR3 has 17 residues. CDR1 and CDR2 (germline): DFQATT, SNEGSKA (reference sequence). Unmatched junction bases numbered 19, after V lost 6 bases and J lost 3 bases. The CDR3 sequence: CSAVFGTAAGSEETQYF. The CDR3, as DNA: TGCAGTGCGGTTTTCGGGACGGCAGCGGGGTCCGAAGAGACCCAGTACTTC.

In its sample, this clonotype was seen many times. The V and J genes are TRBV7-2 and TRBJ1-2; no firm D call. Trimming cost V 1 base and J 8 bases, with 14 bases left between them. This CDR3 comprises 14 residues. Germline V gives CDR1 SGHTA, CDR2 FQGNSA. The CDR3 DNA reads as TGTGCCAGCAGCTTAGGGGCCGACTACGTCGGCTACACCTTC. This sequence encodes CASSLGADYVGYTF.

With regard to this clonotype: A much larger clone lies a single base off, so this may be a read error. The chain couples TRBV11-2 to TRBJ2-7; D remains ambiguous. The length of the CDR3 is 13 residues. Germline values: CDR1 SGHAT, CDR2 FQNNGV. CDR3 residues: CAGSLVSGYEQYF. The CDR3, as DNA: TGTGCCGGCAGCTTAGTGTCCGGATACGAGCAGTACTTC.

This clonotype was observed many times. This chain joins TRBV24-1 and TRBJ2-2; D is perhaps TRBD2 (6 bases). From germline, CDR1 is KGHDR and CDR2 SFDVKD. The length of the CDR3 is 13 residues. Trimming removed 10 bases from V and 1 base from J, with 9 bases in between. The CDR3 DNA is TGTGCCACAGTAGCGGAGAACACCGGGGAGCTGTTTTTT. It is translated as CATVAENTGELFF.

J is TRBJ2-5 and V is TRBV20-1; 10 bases match TRBD2. Germline V gene lookup returns CDR1 DFQATT and CDR2 SNEGSKA (reference sequence). This CDR3 is 13 amino acids long. V lost 6 bases, J lost 5 bases, and 6 bases stayed unmatched. The DNA for the CDR3 is TGCAGTGCGACACTAGCGGGGAGGGAGACCCAGTACTTC. Encoded protein: CSATLAGRETQYF.

This clonotype counts as medium-sized. The chain carries TRBV11-1 and TRBJ2-3; 9 nucleotides align to TRBD2. This CDR3 has 15 residues. Germline CDR1 reads SGHAT; CDR2 reads FQDESV (reference sequence). Unmatched junction bases numbered 3, after V lost 2 bases and J lost 3 bases. Here the CDR3 reads CASSLLAGMTDTQYF. The CDR3 nucleotides are TGTGCCAGCAGCTTACTAGCGGGAATGACAGATACGCAGTATTTT.

This clonotype was seen many times. This sequence joins TRBV5-6 and TRBJ2-7, with TRBD2 as a possible D gene (5 bases). V lost 0 bases and J lost 0, with 10 bases in between. The CDR3 sequence is 15 residues long. In germline, CDR1 is SGHDT, CDR2 YYEEEE. The CDR3 DNA reads as TGTGCCAGCAGCTTGGTCAGTAGCGACTCCTACGAGCAGTACTTC. As protein: CASSLVSSDSYEQYF.

J is TRBJ2-3 and V is TRBV5-1, with TRBD2 identical over 9 bases. Germline V gives CDR1 SGHRS, CDR2 YFSETQ. The CDR3 runs to 17 residues. J lost 3 bases, V lost 0 bases, and 8 bases had no gene match. CDR3 in DNA: TGCGCCAGCAGCTTGGGCCTTGGCGGGAGGGGGACAGATACGCAGTATTTT. Translating it yields CASSLGLGGRGTDTQYF.

This clonotype has at least ten counts. The chain uses TRBV10-3 and TRBJ2-7, with TRBD1 matching over 9 bases. The CDR3 has 14 amino acids. Trimming cost V 3 bases and J 2 bases; bases outside gene matches: 2. From germline, CDR1 is ENHRY and CDR2 SYGVKD. The chain's CDR3 is CAISERQGAYEQYF. In nucleotides, the CDR3 is TGTGCCATCAGTGAACGACAGGGGGCCTACGAGCAGTACTTC.

This chain links TRBV6-2 or TRBV6-3 with TRBJ2-5; TRBD2 agrees at 13 bases. CDR3 size: 19 residues. The V gene's germline CDR1 is MNHEY and CDR2 SVGEGT. V trimming: 0 bases; J trimming: 4 bases; junction bases outside the gene matches: 11. The CDR3 bases are TGTGCCAGCAGTTACTCGGCGGGGACTAGCGGGAAGAGAGGAGAGACCCAGTACTTC. This encodes CASSYSAGTSGKRGETQYF.

This clonotype has only a few counts. This chain joins TRBV7-9 and TRBJ2-1, with 8 bases lining up with TRBD2. CDR3 length equals 16 residues. Germline loops: CDR1 SEHNR, CDR2 FQNEAQ (reference sequence). V shed 1 base and J 12 bases; nucleotides not matched to a gene: 14. CDR3 residues: CASSLVTSGVPLRQFF. The CDR3 DNA is TGTGCCAGCAGCTTAGTAACTAGCGGAGTACCCCTGAGGCAGTTCTTC.

This clonotype came up many times. J is TRBJ2-1 and V is TRBV11-2, with D possibly TRBD2 on 5 matching bases. This CDR3 has 16 amino acids. V was clipped by 1 base and J by 4 bases, with 14 bases between them. Germline CDR1 SGHAT, CDR2 FQNNGV. CDR3 in DNA: TGTGCCAGCAGCTTAGTAGGGTATGAGGGATACAATGAGCAGTTCTTC. Translation: CASSLVGYEGYNEQFF. Full variable domain (missing parts from reference TRBV11-2 and TRBJ2-1): EAGVAQSPRYKIIEKRQSVAFWCNPISGHATLYWYQQILGQGPKLLIQFQNNGVVDDSQLPKDRFSAERLKGVDSTLKIQPAKLEDSAVYLCASSLVGYEGYNEQFFGPGTRLTVL.

V and J are TRBV11-3 and TRBJ2-1, with a weak D call TRBD2 (6 bases). Germline-derived CDR1 and CDR2 are SGHNT and YENEEA. The V and J ends lost 6 bases and 4 bases respectively, with 13 bases between them. The CDR3 is made up of 14 amino acids. The DNA of the CDR3 is TGTGCCAGCAGTCGGGAGATCTCGTACAATGAGCAGTTCTTC. As protein: CASSREISYNEQFF.

This clonotype was seen many times. V usage is TRBV14 and J usage is TRBJ2-1; D unresolved. The CDR3 is made up of 14 amino acids. V lost 0 bases and J 6 bases, leaving 9 bases between the germline ends. Germline V gives CDR1 SGHDN, CDR2 FVKESK. CDR3 loop: CASSQDLLPNEQFF. DNA for the CDR3: TGTGCCAGCAGCCAAGATCTACTACCCAATGAGCAGTTCTTC.

The rearrangement joins TRBV6-5 to TRBJ1-2; TRBD1 aligns across 12 bases. V gave up 4 bases and J gave up 9 bases; unmatched junction bases: 6. This CDR3 is built from 14 residues. Germline loops: CDR1 MNHEY, CDR2 SVGAGI. CDR3 region: CASSSRDRGRSYTF. CDR3 bases: TGTGCCAGCAGTTCCCGGGACAGGGGGCGCAGCTACACCTTC.

Ten or more counts support this clonotype. The V gene is TRBV12-3 or TRBV12-4, the J gene TRBJ2-2; D tentatively fits TRBD1 or TRBD2 (6 bases each). Trimming took 3 bases from V and 0 from J, leaving 14 bases between them. The length of the CDR3 is 17 residues. The CDR3 DNA reads TGTGCCAGCAGTTTCTATGGGGGGCCGGCGAACACCGGGGAGCTGTTTTTT. It codes for CASSFYGGPANTGELFF.

About this clonotype itself: Possible read error: a much larger clone is one base away. The rearrangement joins TRBV5-1 to TRBJ1-2, with 8 bases matching TRBD1. The CDR3 sequence is 15 residues long. V lost 7 bases and J lost 2; bases outside the gene matches: 10. Germline V gene sequence: CDR1 SGHRS, CDR2 YFSETQ. CDR3 nucleotide sequence: TGCGCCAGCGGCTCGCAGGGGGCGGCCAACTATGGCTACACCTTC. This translates into CASGSQGAANYGYTF. The complete variable domain, with remaining parts taken from reference TRBV5-1 and TRBJ1-2, reads KAGVTQTPRYLIKTRGQQVTLSCSPISGHRSVSWYQQTPGQGLQFLFEYFSETQRNKGNFPGRFSGRQFSNSRSEMNVSTLELGDSALYLCASGSQGAANYGYTFGSGTRLTVV.